This record covers a single TCR beta chain. What it recognizes is unknown. Germline CDR1 SGHVS, CDR2 FQNEAQ. Trimming removed 5 bases from V and 7 bases from J, with 11 bases in between. The CDR3 length is 12 residues. The sample is drawn from a study of OX40 agonist ivuxolimab in advanced cancers. Study background: Given to patients was ivuxolimab, an agonistic anti-OX40 (CD134) antibody. Each dose-escalation patient presented with hepatocellular carcinoma, melanoma, renal cell or head and neck cancer. Findings of the study overall: Antigen targets of the expanded peripheral T cells went undetermined.

Clones were read by immunoSEQ multiplex PCR, and TCRdb kept only the in-frame ones, dropping some. The sample has roughly 30,000 clones, roughly 80% seen once; the top ten hold roughly 22%. Patients with a history of autoimmune disease or on systemic immunosuppression were excluded. The sample was CD4+ or CD8+ T cells sorted from blood, taken in a trial of the OX40 agonist ivuxolimab. The V call is TRBV7-8, the J call TRBJ1-2; TRBD1 might be the D (5 bases). The origin of this receptor is an adult with an advanced solid tumor such as melanoma, head and neck, liver or kidney cancer. CDR3 coding DNA: TGTGCCAGCAGCCCAGGGATGGCTGGCTACACCTTC. Protein sequence: CASSPGMAGYTF.